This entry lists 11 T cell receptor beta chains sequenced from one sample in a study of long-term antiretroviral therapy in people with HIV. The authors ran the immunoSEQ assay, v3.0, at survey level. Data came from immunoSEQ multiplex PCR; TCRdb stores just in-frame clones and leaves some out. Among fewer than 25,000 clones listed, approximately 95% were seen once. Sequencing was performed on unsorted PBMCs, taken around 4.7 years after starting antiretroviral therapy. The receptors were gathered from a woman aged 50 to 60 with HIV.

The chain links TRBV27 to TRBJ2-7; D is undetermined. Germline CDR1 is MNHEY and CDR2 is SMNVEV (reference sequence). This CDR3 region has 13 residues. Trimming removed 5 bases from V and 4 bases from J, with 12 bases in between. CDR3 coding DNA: TGTGCCAGCAGTCCCAGTTGGGGATACGAGCAGTACTTC. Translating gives CASSPSWGYEQYF.

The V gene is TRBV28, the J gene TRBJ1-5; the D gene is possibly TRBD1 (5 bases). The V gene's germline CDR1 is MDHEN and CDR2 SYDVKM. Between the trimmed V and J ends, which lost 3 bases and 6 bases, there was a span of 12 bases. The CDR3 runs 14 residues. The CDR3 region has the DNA TGTGCCAGCAGTTTTCTTCGGGGGAGTCAGCCCCAGCATTTT. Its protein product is CASSFLRGSQPQHF.

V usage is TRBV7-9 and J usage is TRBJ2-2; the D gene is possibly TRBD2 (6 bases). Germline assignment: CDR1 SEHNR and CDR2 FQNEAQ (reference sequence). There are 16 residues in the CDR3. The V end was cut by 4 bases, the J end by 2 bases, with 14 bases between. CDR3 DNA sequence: TGTGCCAGCAGCTCTGCCGGGACTGCTAACACCGGGGAGCTGTTTTTT. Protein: CASSSAGTANTGELFF.

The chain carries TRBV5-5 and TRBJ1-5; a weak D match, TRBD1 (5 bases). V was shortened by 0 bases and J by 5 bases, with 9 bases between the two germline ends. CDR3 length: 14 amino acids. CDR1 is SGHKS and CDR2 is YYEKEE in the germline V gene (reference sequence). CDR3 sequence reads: CASSLGARDQPQHF. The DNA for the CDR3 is TGTGCCAGCAGCTTGGGGGCCAGGGATCAGCCCCAGCATTTT.

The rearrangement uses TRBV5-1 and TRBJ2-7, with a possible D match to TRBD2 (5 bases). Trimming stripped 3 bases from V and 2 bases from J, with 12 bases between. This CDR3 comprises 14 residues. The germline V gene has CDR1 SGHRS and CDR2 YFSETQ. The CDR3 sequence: CASSYGRGTYEQYF. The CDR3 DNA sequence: TGCGCCAGCAGCTACGGACGGGGTACCTACGAGCAGTACTTC.

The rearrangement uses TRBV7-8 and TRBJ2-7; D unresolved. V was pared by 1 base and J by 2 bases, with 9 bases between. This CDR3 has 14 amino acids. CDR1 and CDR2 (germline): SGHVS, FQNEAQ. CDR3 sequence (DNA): TGTGCCAGCAGCTTAGTCGGACCACCCTACGAGCAGTACTTC. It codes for CASSLVGPPYEQYF.

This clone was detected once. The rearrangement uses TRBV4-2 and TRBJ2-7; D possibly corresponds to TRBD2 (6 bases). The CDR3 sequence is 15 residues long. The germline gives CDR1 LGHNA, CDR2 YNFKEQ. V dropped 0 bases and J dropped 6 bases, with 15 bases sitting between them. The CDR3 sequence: CASSQDRDGSREQYF. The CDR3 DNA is TGTGCCAGCAGCCAAGATAGAGACGGGAGTCGCGAGCAGTACTTC.

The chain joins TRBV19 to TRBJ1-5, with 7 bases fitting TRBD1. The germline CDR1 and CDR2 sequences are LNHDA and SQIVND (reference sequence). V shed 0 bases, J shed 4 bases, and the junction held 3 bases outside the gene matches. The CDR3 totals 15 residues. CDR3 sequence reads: CASSIEDRLNQPQHF. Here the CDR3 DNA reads TGTGCCAGTAGTATAGAGGACAGGTTAAATCAGCCCCAGCATTTT. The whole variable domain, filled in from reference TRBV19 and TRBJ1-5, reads DGGITQSPKYLFRKEGQNVTLSCEQNLNHDAMYWYRQDPGQGLRLIYYSQIVNDFQKGDIAEGYSVSREKKESFPLTVTSAQKNPTAFYLCASSIEDRLNQPQHFGDGTRLSIL.

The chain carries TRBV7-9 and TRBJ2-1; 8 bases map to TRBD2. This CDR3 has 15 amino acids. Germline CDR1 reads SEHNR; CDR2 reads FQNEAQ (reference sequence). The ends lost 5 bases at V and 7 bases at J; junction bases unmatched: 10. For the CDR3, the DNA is TGTGCCAGCAGCCCTACTAGCGGCCCTTTTAATGAGCAGTTCTTC. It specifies CASSPTSGPFNEQFF.

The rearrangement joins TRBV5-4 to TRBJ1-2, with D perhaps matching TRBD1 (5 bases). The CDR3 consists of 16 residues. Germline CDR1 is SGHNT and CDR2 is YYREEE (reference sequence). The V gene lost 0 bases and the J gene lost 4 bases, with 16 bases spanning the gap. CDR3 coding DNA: TGTGCCAGCAGCTTGGGGGACTCACAAGGAACCTATGGCTACACCTTC. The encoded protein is CASSLGDSQGTYGYTF.

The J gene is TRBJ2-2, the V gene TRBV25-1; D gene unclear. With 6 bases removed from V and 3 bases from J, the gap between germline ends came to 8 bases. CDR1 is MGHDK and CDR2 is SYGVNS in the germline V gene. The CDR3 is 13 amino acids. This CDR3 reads CASSALDTGELFF. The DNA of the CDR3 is TGTGCCAGCAGCGCTCTAGACACCGGGGAGCTGTTTTTT.